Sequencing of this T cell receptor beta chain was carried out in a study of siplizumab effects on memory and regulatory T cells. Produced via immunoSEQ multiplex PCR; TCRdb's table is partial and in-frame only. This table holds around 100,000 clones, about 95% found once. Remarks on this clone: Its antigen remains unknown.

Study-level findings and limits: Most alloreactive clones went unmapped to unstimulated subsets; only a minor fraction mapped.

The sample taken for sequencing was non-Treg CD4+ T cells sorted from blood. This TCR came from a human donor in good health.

The CDR3 DNA reads as TGTGCCAGCAGCGAGCGGGGTAACATTCAGTACTTC. It encodes CASSERGNIQYF. The chain employs TRBV2 and TRBJ2-4; 7 positions agree with TRBD2. The J segment lost 7 bases and the V segment lost 6 bases, leaving 3 bases of the junction unmatched. This CDR3 has 12 residues. The germline V gene encodes CDR1 SNHLY and CDR2 FYNNEI.